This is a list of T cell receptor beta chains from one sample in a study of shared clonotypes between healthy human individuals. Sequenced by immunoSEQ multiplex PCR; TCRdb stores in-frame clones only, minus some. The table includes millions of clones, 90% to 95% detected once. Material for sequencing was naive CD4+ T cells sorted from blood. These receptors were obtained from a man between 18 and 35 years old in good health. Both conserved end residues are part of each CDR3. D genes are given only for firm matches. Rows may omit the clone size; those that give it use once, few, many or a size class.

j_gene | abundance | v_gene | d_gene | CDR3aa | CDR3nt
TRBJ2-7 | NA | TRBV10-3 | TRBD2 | CAIRETSGRDLYEQYF | TGTGCCATCAGGGAAACTAGCGGGAGAGACCTATACGAGCAGTACTTC
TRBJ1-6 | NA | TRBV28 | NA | CASSSPGGVHSPLHF | TGTGCCAGCAGTTCCCCAGGAGGGGTGCATTCACCCCTCCACTTT
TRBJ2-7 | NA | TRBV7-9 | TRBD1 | CASSWTGIEDEQYF | TGTGCCAGCAGCTGGACAGGGATTGAGGACGAGCAGTACTTC
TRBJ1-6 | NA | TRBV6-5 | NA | CASTPGIGWDSPLHF | TGTGCCAGCACCCCCGGTATAGGCTGGGATTCACCCCTCCACTTT
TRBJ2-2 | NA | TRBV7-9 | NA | CASSRTVSGELFF | TGTGCCAGCAGCCGGACAGTAAGCGGGGAGCTGTTTTTT
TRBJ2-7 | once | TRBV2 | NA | CASSAWQLSLYEQYF | TGTGCCAGCAGTGCTTGGCAGCTCTCCCTCTACGAGCAGTACTTC
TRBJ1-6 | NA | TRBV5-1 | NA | CASSLLAVRPNSPLHF | TGCGCCAGCAGCTTGTTGGCGGTAAGGCCTAATTCACCCCTCCACTTT
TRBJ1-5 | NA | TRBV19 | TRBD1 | CASSIGGTASWGNQPQHF | TGTGCCAGTAGTATTGGGGGGACAGCCTCTTGGGGCAATCAGCCCCAGCATTTT
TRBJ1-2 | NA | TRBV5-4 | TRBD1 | CASSATGGPNYGYTF | TGTGCCAGCAGCGCAACAGGGGGGCCTAACTATGGCTACACCTTC
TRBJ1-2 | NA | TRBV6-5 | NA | CASSYDSSGPYGYTF | TGTGCCAGCAGTTATGATTCATCGGGCCCCTATGGCTACACCTTC
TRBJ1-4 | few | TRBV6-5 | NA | CASSRTVGNEKLFF | TGTGCCAGCAGCCGGACAGTTGGCAATGAAAAACTGTTTTTT
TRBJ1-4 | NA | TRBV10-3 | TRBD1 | CAISESEGTGDEKLFF | TGTGCCATCAGTGAGTCGGAGGGGACAGGCGATGAAAAACTGTTTTTT
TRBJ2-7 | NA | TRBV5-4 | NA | CASSLDGGYEQYF | TGTGCCAGCAGCTTGGATGGGGGCTACGAGCAGTACTTC
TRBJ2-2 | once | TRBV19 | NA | CASSMRRYGELFF | TGTGCCAGTAGTATGCGCAGGTACGGGGAGCTGTTTTTT
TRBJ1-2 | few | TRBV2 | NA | CASTSRNGYTF | TGTGCCAGCACGAGTCGGAATGGCTACACCTTC
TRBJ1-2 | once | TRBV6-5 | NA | CASSLTTASFYGYTF | TGTGCCAGCAGTCTAACGACAGCGTCTTTCTATGGCTACACCTTC
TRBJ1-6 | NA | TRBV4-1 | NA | CASNQGRTNNSPLHF | TGCGCCAGCAACCAAGGGCGGACTAACAATTCACCCCTCCACTTT
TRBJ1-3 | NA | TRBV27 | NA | CASSLSAAPGWSGNTIYF | TGTGCCAGCAGTTTATCCGCTGCGCCAGGGTGGTCTGGAAACACCATATATTTT
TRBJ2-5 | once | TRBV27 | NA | CASSPQGMGTQYF | TGTGCCAGCAGTCCTCAGGGAATGGGGACCCAGTACTTC
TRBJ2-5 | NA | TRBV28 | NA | CASRDEYQETQYF | TGTGCCAGCAGAGATGAGTACCAAGAGACCCAGTACTTC
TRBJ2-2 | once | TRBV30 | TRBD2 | CAWSVGASGTGELFF | TGTGCCTGGAGTGTAGGGGCTAGCGGAACCGGGGAGCTGTTTTTT
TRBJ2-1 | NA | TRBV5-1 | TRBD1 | CASSLGFGGQGNNEQFF | TGCGCCAGCAGCTTAGGTTTCGGAGGACAGGGTAACAATGAGCAGTTCTTC
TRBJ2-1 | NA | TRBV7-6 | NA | CASTSPGLDTMKQFF | TGTGCCAGCACCAGCCCTGGACTCGATACAATGAAGCAGTTCTTC
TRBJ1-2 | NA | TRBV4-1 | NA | CASSQGHKGPWDGYTF | TGCGCCAGCAGCCAAGGACATAAGGGGCCCTGGGATGGCTACACCTTC
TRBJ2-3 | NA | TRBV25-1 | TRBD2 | CASSWGGSGATDTQYF | TGTGCCAGCAGTTGGGGGGGTAGCGGGGCCACAGATACGCAGTATTTT
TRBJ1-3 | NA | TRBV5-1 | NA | CASSLEGGTGNTIYF | TGCGCCAGCAGCTTGGAAGGGGGGACTGGAAACACCATATATTTT
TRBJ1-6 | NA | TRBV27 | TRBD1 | CASSPGTGKSPLHF | TGTGCCAGCAGTCCCGGGACAGGCAAGTCACCCCTCCACTTT
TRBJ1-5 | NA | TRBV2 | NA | CASSLGRGNQPQHF | TGTGCCAGCAGCCTGGGTAGAGGCAATCAGCCCCAGCATTTT
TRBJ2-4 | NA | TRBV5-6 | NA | CASTEGAKNIQYF | TGTGCCAGCACGGAGGGAGCCAAAAACATTCAGTACTTC
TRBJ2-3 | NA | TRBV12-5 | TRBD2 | CASGLELGGAQYF | TGTGCTAGTGGTTTGGAGCTTGGGGGGGCGCAGTATTTT
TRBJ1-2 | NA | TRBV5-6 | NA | CASSLGKNYGYTF | TGTGCCAGCAGCCTGGGGAAAAACTATGGCTACACCTTC
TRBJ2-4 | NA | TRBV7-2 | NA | CASSNSGSAKNIQYF | TGTGCCAGCAGCAATAGCGGTTCGGCCAAAAACATTCAGTACTTC
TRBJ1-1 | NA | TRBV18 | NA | CASSPSPFAEAFF | TGTGCCAGCTCACCATCCCCTTTCGCTGAAGCTTTCTTT
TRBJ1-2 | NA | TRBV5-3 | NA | CARSRPPIARGYTF | TGTGCCAGAAGCCGACCACCAATCGCCAGGGGCTACACCTTC
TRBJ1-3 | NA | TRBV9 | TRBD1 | CASSVGTVSLENTIYF | TGTGCCAGCAGCGTTGGGACAGTAAGCTTGGAAAACACCATATATTTT
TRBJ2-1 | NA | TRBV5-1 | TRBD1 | CASSWDSYNEQFF | TGCGCCAGCAGCTGGGACAGCTACAATGAGCAGTTCTTC
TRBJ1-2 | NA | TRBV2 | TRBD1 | CARTGSGGYTF | TGTGCCAGGACAGGGAGTGGAGGCTACACCTTC
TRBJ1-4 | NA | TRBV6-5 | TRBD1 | CASSYSGTGGEKLFF | TGTGCCAGCAGTTATTCGGGGACAGGGGGTGAAAAACTGTTTTTT
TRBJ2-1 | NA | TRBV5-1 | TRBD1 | CASSLPTPGTGNNEQFF | TGCGCCAGCAGCTTACCGACTCCCGGGACAGGGAACAATGAGCAGTTCTTC
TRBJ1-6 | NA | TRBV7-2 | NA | CASSLDRGPNSPLHF | TGTGCCAGCAGCTTAGATAGGGGTCCTAATTCACCCCTCCACTTT
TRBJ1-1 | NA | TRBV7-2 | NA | CASSLETGRGATEAFF | TGTGCCAGCAGCTTAGAGACGGGTAGGGGGGCTACTGAAGCTTTCTTT
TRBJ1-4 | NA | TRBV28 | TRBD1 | CASSTGTGGQEKLFF | TGTGCCAGCAGCACCGGGACAGGGGGCCAAGAAAAACTGTTTTTT
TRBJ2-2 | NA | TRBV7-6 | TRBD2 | CASSLNAYRLSGRDTGELFF | TGTGCCAGCAGCCTGAACGCCTATAGACTCAGCGGGAGGGACACCGGGGAGCTGTTTTTT
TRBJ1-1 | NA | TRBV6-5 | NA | CASSYSGGQNTEAFF | TGTGCCAGCAGTTACTCGGGGGGCCAGAACACTGAAGCTTTCTTT
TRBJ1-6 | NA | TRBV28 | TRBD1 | CASHRGNNSPLHF | TGTGCCAGTCACAGGGGAAATAATTCACCCCTCCACTTT
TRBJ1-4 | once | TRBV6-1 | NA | CASSDQLAGSNEKLFF | TGTGCCAGCAGTGATCAGTTAGCAGGGAGTAATGAAAAACTGTTTTTT
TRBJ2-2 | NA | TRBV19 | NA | CASSAQGTGELFF | TGTGCCAGTAGTGCCCAGGGCACCGGGGAGCTGTTTTTT
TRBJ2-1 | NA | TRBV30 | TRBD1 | CAWSVARGWLGEQFF | TGTGCCTGGAGTGTGGCCAGGGGGTGGCTAGGTGAGCAGTTCTTC
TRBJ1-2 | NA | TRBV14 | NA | CASSQDAGMGYGYTF | TGTGCCAGCAGCCAAGATGCAGGGATGGGCTATGGCTACACCTTC
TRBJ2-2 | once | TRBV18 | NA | CASSPRQPNTGELFF | TGTGCCAGCTCACCCAGGCAGCCGAACACCGGGGAGCTGTTTTTT
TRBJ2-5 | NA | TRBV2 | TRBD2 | CASSGGLAETQYF | TGTGCCAGCAGCGGAGGACTAGCGGAGACCCAGTACTTC
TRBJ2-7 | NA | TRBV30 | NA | CAWSSPIEQYF | TGTGCCTGGAGTTCCCCGATCGAGCAGTACTTC
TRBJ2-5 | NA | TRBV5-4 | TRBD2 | CASSSPGREETQYF | TGTGCCAGCAGCTCGCCGGGGAGGGAAGAGACCCAGTACTTC